Described below is a single T cell receptor beta chain sequence and its context. Its matching antigen is unknown. Both iRepertoire HTBI primers and Arm-PCR of CDR3 regions were used to build the TCR beta libraries. TCRdb passed the multiplex PCR reads through MiXCR, listing each CDR3 protein once. The table records hundreds of thousands of distinct CDR3 sequences, roughly 15% of them present only once. The source of the sample is a study of regulatory T cells in long-lasting Graves disease. Study as a whole: Antithyroid drug use was under 3 months in newly diagnosed Graves' patients.

The time point denotes: newly diagnosed GD, antithyroid drugs for less than 3 months. Isolated PBMC RNA provided the starting material for the TCR library. Findings and caveats of the study: TRBV28, TRBJ1-2 and TRBJ2-5 were segments that persistent disease favored.

CDR3 length: 16 amino acids. J was trimmed by 2 bases and V by 4 bases; bases with no gene match: 8. CDR1 is DFQATT and CDR2 is SNEGSKA in the germline V gene (reference sequence). These data were also filed under a second study, of T cells in Graves' hyperthyroidism and ophthalmopathy. Per that study: Most clonotypes expanded in thyroid above 0.001 were likewise present in blood.

V and J are TRBV20-1 and TRBJ2-7, with 13 bases that match TRBD2. This TCR derives from a woman between 25 and 40 years old with Graves disease. The material sequenced was peripheral blood mononuclear cells (PBMCs), taken at new diagnosis, from a patient treated with antithyroid drugs. The DNA for the CDR3 is TGCAGTGCTACCCGACTAGCGGGAGGCGCCACCTACGAGCAGTACTTC. It specifies CSATRLAGGATYEQYF.